This T cell receptor (beta chain) derives from a study of breast tumors, draining lymph nodes, adjacent tissues. Breast cancer patients provided tissue from their axillary draining lymph nodes. TCRdb itself ran the multiplex PCR reads through MiXCR, one entry per CDR3 protein. This sample carries over 200,000 distinct CDR3 sequences, 30% to 35% of them seen once, and the ten largest clones take 3% to 4%. This CDR3 is 16 amino acids long. The germline CDR1 and CDR2 sequences are LGHDT and YNNKEL (reference sequence). V lost 1 base to trimming and J lost 7 bases; unmatched junction nucleotides: 9. The TCR was taken from a female donor with breast cancer. Some clones in this sample may be carry-over from other donors' samples. The sample consisted of axillary lymph node tissue. This rearrangement joins TRBV3-1 to TRBJ2-1; 8 bases line up with TRBD2. In DNA form, the CDR3 reads TGTGCCAGCAGCCAAGCCTTGGCGGGGGGATCAAATGAGCAGTTCTTC. Protein sequence: CASSQALAGGSNEQFF.